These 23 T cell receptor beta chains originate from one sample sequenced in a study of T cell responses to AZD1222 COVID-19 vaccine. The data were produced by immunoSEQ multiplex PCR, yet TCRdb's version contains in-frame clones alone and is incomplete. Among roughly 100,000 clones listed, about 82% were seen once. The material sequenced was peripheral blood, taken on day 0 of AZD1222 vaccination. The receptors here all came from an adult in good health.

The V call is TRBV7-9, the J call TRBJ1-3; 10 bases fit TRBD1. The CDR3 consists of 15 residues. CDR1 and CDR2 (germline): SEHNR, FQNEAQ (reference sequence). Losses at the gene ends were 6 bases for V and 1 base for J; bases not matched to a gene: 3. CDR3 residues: CASRTGGGSGNTIYF. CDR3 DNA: TGTGCCAGCAGGACAGGGGGCGGGTCTGGAAACACCATATATTTT.

The CDR3 is CASSHPDRTGEKLFF. The CDR3 DNA sequence: TGCGCCAGCAGCCATCCTGACAGGACGGGTGAAAAACTGTTTTTT. V gene TRBV4-1 combines with J gene TRBJ1-4, with D possibly TRBD1 on 6 matching bases. CDR1 is MGHRA and CDR2 is YSYEKL in the germline V gene. The V gene lost 3 bases and the J gene lost 7 bases, with 15 bases spanning the gap. The CDR3 has 15 amino acids.

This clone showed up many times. The CDR3 loop reads CASSPAFRDGSYEQYF. The CDR3 nucleotides are TGTGCCAGCAGCCCGGCGTTCCGGGACGGTTCCTACGAGCAGTACTTC. V gene TRBV7-9 combines with J gene TRBJ2-7, with D perhaps matching TRBD1 or TRBD2 (5 bases each). CDR1 and CDR2 from the germline V gene are SEHNR and FQNEAQ (reference sequence). Trimming pared 5 bases from V and 1 base from J, leaving 18 bases between. The CDR3 is 16 amino acids.

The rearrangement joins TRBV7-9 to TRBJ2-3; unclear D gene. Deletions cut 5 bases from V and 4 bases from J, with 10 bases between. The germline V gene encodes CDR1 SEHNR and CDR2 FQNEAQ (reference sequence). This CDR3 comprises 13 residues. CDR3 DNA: TGTGCCAGCAGCCATGGAGTAGCAGATACGCAGTATTTT. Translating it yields CASSHGVADTQYF.

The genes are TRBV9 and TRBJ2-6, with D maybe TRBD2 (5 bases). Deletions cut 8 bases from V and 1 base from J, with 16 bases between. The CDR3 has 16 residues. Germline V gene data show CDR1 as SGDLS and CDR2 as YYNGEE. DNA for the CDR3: TGTGCCAGTTGCCTCGGGGAAAGTTCTGGGGCCAACGTCCTGACTTTC. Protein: CASCLGESSGANVLTF.

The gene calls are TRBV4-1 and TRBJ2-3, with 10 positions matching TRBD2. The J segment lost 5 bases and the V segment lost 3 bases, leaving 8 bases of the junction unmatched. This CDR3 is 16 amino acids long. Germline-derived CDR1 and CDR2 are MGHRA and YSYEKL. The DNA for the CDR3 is TGCGCCAGCAGCCAGTCATTAGCGGGAGGTGGAGATACGCAGTATTTT. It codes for CASSQSLAGGGDTQYF.

For the CDR3, the DNA is TGTGCCAGCAGCTTAGCCCCGACTCTTAAGGCATCTTCCTACAATGAGCAGTTCTTC. This sequence encodes CASSLAPTLKASSYNEQFF. The chain links TRBV7-6 to TRBJ2-1; D ambiguous. From germline, CDR1 is SGHVS and CDR2 FNYEAQ. Trimming removed 0 bases at V and 1 base at J, with 19 bases between. The CDR3 is 19 residues long.

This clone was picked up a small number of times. CDR3 in amino acids: CASSQPQGAESPLHF. DNA for the CDR3: TGTGCCAGCAGCCAACCGCAGGGGGCTGAATCACCCCTCCACTTT. V gene TRBV25-1 combines with J gene TRBJ1-6; 8 nucleotides match TRBD1. After removal of 6 bases from V and 10 bases from J, the junction contained 11 bases not matched to a gene. Germline values: CDR1 MGHDK, CDR2 SYGVNS. The CDR3 is made up of 15 amino acids. Based on the CDR3 plus reference TRBV25-1 and TRBJ1-6, the full variable domain is EADIYQTPRYLVIGTGKKITLECSQTMGHDKMYWYQQDPGMELHLIHYSYGVNSTEKGDLSSESTVSRIRTEHFPLTLESARPSHTSQYLCASSQPQGAESPLHFGNGTRLTVT.

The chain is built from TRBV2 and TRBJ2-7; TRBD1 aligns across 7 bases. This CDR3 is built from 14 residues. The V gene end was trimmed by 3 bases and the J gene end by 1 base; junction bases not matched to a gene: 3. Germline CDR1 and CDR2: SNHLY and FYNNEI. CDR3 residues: CASSDPDRSYEQYF. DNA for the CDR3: TGTGCCAGCAGTGATCCGGACAGGTCCTACGAGCAGTACTTC.

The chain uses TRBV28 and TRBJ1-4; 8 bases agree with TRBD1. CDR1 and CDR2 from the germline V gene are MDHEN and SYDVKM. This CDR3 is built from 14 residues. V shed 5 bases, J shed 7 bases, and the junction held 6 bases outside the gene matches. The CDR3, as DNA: TGTGCCAGCAGTCGACAGGGGAATAGTGAAAAACTGTTTTTT. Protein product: CASSRQGNSEKLFF.

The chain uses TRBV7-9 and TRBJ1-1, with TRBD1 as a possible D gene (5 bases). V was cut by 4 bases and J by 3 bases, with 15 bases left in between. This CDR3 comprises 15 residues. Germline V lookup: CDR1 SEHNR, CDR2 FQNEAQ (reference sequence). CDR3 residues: CASSSQEAVHTEAFF. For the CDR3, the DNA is TGTGCCAGCAGCTCACAGGAGGCAGTGCACACTGAAGCTTTCTTT.

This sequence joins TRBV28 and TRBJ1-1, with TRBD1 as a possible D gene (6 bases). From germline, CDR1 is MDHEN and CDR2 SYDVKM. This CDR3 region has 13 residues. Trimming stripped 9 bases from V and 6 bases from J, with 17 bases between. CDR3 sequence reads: CASTPGAEAEAFF. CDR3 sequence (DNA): TGTGCCAGTACTCCGGGGGCTGAGGCTGAAGCTTTCTTT.

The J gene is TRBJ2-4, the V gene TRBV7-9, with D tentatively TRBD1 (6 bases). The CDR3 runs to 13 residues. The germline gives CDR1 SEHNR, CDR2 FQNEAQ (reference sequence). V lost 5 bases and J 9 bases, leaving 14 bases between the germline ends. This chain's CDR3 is CASSPFQGTIQYF. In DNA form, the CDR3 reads TGTGCCAGCAGCCCCTTCCAGGGGACCATTCAGTACTTC.

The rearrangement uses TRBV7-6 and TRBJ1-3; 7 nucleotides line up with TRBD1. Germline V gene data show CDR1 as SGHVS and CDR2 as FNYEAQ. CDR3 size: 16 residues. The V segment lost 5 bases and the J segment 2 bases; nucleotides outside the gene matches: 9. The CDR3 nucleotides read TGTGCCAGCAGCCCTAGACAGGGAGTGACTGGAAACACCATATATTTT. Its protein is CASSPRQGVTGNTIYF.

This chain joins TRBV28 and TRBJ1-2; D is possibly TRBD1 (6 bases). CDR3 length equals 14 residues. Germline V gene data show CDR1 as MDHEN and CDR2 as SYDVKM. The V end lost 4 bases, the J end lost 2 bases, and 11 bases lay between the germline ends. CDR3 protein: CASSSGQSNYGYTF. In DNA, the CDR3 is TGTGCCAGCAGTTCAGGACAGAGCAACTATGGCTACACCTTC.

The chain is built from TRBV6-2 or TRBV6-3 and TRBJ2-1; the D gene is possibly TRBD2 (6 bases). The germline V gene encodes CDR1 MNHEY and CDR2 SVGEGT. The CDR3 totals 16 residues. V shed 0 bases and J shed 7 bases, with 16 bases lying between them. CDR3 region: CASSYSPGEGFNEQFF. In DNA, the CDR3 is TGTGCCAGCAGTTACTCTCCGGGAGAGGGATTTAATGAGCAGTTCTTC.

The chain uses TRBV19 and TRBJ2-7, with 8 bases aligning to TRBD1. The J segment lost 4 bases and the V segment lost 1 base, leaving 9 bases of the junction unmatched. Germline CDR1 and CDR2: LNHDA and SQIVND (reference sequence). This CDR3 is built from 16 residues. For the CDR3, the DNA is TGTGCCAGTAGTATAGGCACGTCGCAGGGGGCATACGAGCAGTACTTC. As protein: CASSIGTSQGAYEQYF.

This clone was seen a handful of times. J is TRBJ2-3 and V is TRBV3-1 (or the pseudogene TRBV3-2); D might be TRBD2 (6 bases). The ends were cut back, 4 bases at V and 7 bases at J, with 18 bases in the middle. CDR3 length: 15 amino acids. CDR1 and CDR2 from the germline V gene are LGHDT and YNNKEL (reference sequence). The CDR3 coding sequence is TGTGCCAGCAGCCCCCTCCGGGAGTCCCGATATACGCAGTATTTT. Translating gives CASSPLRESRYTQYF.

The CDR3 nucleotides are TGCGCCAGCAGCCTCAGACTAGCGGGAAGCACAGATACGCAGTATTTT. Amino acids: CASSLRLAGSTDTQYF. The rearrangement links TRBV4-1 to TRBJ2-3; 11 positions match TRBD2. CDR1 and CDR2 from the germline V gene are MGHRA and YSYEKL. CDR3 length equals 16 residues. V was pared by 4 bases and J by 0 bases, with 3 bases of the junction left unmatched.

The CDR3 DNA reads TGTGCCAGCAGCCCGGATGGGGGCTTCTATAATTCACCCCTCCACTTT. It is translated as CASSPDGGFYNSPLHF. The rearrangement links TRBV5-6 to TRBJ1-6; a weak D match, TRBD1 (6 bases). The CDR3 sequence is 16 residues long. Germline V CDR1 and CDR2: SGHDT, YYEEEE. V gave up 4 bases and J gave up 3 bases, with 14 bases separating them. The entire variable domain, with the rest obtained from reference TRBV5-6 and TRBJ1-6, is as follows: DAGVTQSPTHLIKTRGQQVTLRCSPKSGHDTVSWYQQALGQGPQFIFQYYEEEERQRGNFPDRFSGHQFPNYSSELNVNALLLGDSALYLCASSPDGGFYNSPLHFGNGTRLTVT.

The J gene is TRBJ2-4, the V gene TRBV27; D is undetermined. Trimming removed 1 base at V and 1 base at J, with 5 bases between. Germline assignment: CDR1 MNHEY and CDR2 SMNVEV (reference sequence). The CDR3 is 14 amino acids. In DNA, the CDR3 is TGTGCCAGCAGTTTATTGCGCGCCAAAAACATTCAGTACTTC. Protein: CASSLLRAKNIQYF.

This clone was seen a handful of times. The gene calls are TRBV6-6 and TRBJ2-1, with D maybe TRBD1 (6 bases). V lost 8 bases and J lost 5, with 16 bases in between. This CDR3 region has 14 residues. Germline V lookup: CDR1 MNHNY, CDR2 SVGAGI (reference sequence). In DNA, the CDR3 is TGTGCCAGCCTCCCTACAGGGACCCACAATGAGCAGTTCTTC. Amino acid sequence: CASLPTGTHNEQFF.

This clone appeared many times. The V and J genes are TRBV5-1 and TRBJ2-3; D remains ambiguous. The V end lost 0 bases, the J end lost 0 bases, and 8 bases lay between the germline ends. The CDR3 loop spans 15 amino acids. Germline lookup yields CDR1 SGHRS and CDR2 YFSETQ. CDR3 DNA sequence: TGCGCCAGCAGCTTGGAATATTCCAGCACAGATACGCAGTATTTT. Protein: CASSLEYSSTDTQYF.